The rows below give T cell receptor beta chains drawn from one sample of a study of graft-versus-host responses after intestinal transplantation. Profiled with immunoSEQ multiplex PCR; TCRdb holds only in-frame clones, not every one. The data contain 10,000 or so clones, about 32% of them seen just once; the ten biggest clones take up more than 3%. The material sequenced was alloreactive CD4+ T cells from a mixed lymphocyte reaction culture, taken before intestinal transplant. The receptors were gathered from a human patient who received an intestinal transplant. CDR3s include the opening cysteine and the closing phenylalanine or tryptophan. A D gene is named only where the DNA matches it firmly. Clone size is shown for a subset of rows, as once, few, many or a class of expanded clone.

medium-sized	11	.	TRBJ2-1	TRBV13	CASSSTNEQFF	TGTGCCAGCAGCTCCACGAACGAGCAGTTCTTC
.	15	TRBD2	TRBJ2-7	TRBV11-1	CASSQLAGSIYEQYF	TGTGCCAGCAGCCAGCTAGCGGGATCTATCTACGAGCAGTACTTC
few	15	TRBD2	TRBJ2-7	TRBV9	CASSASGESSYEQYF	TGTGCCAGCAGCGCCAGCGGGGAGTCATCCTACGAGCAGTACTTC
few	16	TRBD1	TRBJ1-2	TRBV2	CASSPGTGYVNYGYTF	TGTGCCAGCAGTCCCGGGACAGGGTACGTGAACTATGGCTACACCTTC
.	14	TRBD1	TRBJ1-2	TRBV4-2	CASTQGQPPYGYTF	TGTGCCAGCACCCAGGGACAGCCACCCTATGGCTACACCTTC
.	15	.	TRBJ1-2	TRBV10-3	CAISEKNLFPCGYTF	TGTGCCATCAGTGAGAAAAACCTCTTCCCATGTGGCTACACCTTC
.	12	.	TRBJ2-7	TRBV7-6	CASSPTGYEQYF	TGTGCCAGCAGCCCAACCGGGTACGAGCAGTACTTC
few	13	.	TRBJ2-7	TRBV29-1	CSALLGSSYEQYF	TGCAGCGCCCTCCTCGGTAGCTCCTACGAGCAGTACTTC
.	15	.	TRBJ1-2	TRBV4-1	CASSQGGGTVYGYTF	TGCGCCAGCAGCCAAGGCGGCGGGACGGTCTATGGCTACACCTTC
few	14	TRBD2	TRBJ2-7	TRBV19	CASNPSGLSYEQYF	TGTGCCAGTAACCCTAGCGGACTGTCCTACGAGCAGTACTTC
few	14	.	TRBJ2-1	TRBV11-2	CASSLGERPNEQFF	TGTGCCAGCAGCTTGGGGGAACGTCCCAATGAGCAGTTCTTC
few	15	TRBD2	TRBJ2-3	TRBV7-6	CASSLGGRDTDTQYF	TGTGCCAGCAGCTTAGGCGGGAGGGACACAGATACGCAGTATTTT
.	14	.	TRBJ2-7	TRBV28	CASSFGPSSYEQYF	TGTGCCAGCAGTTTCGGCCCGAGCTCCTACGAGCAGTACTTC
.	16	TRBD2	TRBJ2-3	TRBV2	CASSFSGGPEVDTQYF	TGTGCCAGCAGTTTTTCGGGAGGGCCAGAGGTAGATACGCAGTATTTT
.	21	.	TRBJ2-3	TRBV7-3	CASSIGTVPPPLAISTDTQYF	TGTGCCAGCAGCATTGGGACAGTCCCACCACCTCTAGCGATTAGCACAGATACGCAGTATTTT
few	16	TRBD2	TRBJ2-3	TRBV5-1	CASSTRGVTGTDTQYF	TGCGCCAGCAGCACGCGGGGGGTAACGGGCACAGATACGCAGTATTTT
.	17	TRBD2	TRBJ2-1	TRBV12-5	CASGFQLAGSSYNEQFF	TGTGCTAGTGGTTTCCAGTTAGCGGGTAGCTCCTACAATGAGCAGTTCTTC
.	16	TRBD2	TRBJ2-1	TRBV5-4	CASSLGGLAVYNEQFF	TGTGCCAGCAGCTTGGGGGGACTAGCGGTGTACAATGAGCAGTTCTTC
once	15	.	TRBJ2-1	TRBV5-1	CASFLHWSSYNEQFF	TGCGCCAGCTTCCTTCACTGGAGCTCCTACAATGAGCAGTTCTTC
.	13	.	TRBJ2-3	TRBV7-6	CASSLDSTDTQYF	TGTGCTAGCAGCTTAGACAGCACAGATACGCAGTATTTT
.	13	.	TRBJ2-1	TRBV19	CASSLGSSNEQFF	TGTGCCAGTAGTCTCGGATCAAGCAATGAGCAGTTCTTC
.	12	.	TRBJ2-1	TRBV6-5	CASSYLRGGQFF	TGTGCCAGCAGTTACCTGAGAGGGGGGCAGTTCTTC
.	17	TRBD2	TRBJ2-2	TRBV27	CASSQGLAGVRTGELFF	TGTGCCAGCAGTCAGGGACTAGCGGGAGTTCGGACCGGGGAGCTGTTTTTT
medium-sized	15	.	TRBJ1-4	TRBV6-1	CASRGPGATNEKLFF	TGTGCCAGCAGGGGGCCCGGGGCAACTAATGAAAAACTGTTTTTT
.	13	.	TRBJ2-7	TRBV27	CASSSGLTYEQYF	TGTGCCAGCAGTTCAGGACTCACCTACGAGCAGTACTTC
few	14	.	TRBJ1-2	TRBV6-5	CASTVDRANYGYTF	TGTGCCAGCACCGTGGACAGAGCTAACTATGGCTACACCTTC
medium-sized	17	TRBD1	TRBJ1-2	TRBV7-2	CASSPPPGLTGDYGYTF	TGTGCCAGCAGCCCACCCCCAGGTCTGACAGGGGACTATGGCTACACCTTC
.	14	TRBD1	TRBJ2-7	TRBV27	CASSTQGAGYEQYF	TGTGCCAGCAGCACACAGGGGGCTGGGTACGAGCAGTACTTC
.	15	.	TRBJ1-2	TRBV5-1	CASSLEKGRLRGYTF	TGCGCCAGCAGCTTGGAGAAGGGCAGACTGAGAGGCTACACCTTC
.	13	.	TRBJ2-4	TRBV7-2	CASSDGQQNIQYF	TGTGCCAGCAGCGACGGACAGCAAAACATTCAGTACTTC
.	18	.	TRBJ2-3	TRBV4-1	CASSQVGREGHRTDTQYF	TGCGCCAGCAGCCAAGTAGGGCGTGAGGGACATCGCACAGATACGCAGTATTTT
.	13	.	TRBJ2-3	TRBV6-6	CASSYSLAGTQYF	TGTGCCAGCAGTTACTCTCTAGCTGGCACGCAGTATTTT
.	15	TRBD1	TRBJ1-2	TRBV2	CASSEQGAALGGYTF	TGTGCCAGCAGTGAACAGGGGGCCGCCCTAGGTGGCTACACCTTC
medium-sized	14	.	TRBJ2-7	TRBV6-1	CASSEGLGGFEQYF	TGTGCCAGCAGTGAAGGACTTGGTGGTTTTGAGCAGTACTTC
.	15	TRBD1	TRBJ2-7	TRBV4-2	CASSAETGGSYEQYF	TGTGCCAGCAGCGCCGAGACAGGGGGCTCCTACGAGCAGTACTTC
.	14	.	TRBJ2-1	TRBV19	CASSLTVTYNEQFF	TGTGCCAGTAGTCTGACAGTCACCTACAATGAGCAGTTCTTC
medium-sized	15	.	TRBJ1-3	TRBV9	CASSQEDDSGNTIYF	TGTGCCAGCAGTCAAGAGGACGACTCTGGAAACACCATATATTTT
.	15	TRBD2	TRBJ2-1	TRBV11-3	CASSLGGSLGNEQFF	TGTGCCAGCAGCTTAGGCGGGAGTCTTGGGAATGAGCAGTTCTTC
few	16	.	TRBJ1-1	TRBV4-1	CASSQVWGEGMTEAFF	TGCGCCAGCAGCCAAGTCTGGGGTGAGGGTATGACTGAAGCTTTCTTT
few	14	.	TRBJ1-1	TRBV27	CASTLGGGNTEAFF	TGTGCCAGCACCCTCGGGGGCGGGAACACTGAAGCTTTCTTT
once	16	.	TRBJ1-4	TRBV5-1	CASSFGQGTLDEKLFF	TGCGCCAGCAGCTTCGGGCAAGGGACGTTGGATGAAAAACTGTTTTTT
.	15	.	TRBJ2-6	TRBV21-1	CASLLGASGANVLTF	TGTGCGAGTCTCCTGGGGGCCTCTGGGGCCAACGTCCTGACTTTC
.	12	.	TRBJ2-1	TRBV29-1	CSVGRESNEQFF	TGCAGCGTTGGACGGGAGAGCAATGAGCAGTTCTTC
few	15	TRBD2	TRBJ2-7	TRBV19	CASSRTSEGLVEQYF	TGTGCCAGTAGTCGGACTAGTGAGGGGCTCGTCGAGCAGTACTTC
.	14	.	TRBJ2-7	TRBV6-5	CASSYEGRVYEQYF	TGTGCCAGCAGTTACGAGGGCAGAGTCTACGAGCAGTACTTC
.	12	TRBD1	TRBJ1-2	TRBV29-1	CSVETGDGGYTF	TGCAGCGTTGAGACAGGGGACGGGGGCTACACCTTC